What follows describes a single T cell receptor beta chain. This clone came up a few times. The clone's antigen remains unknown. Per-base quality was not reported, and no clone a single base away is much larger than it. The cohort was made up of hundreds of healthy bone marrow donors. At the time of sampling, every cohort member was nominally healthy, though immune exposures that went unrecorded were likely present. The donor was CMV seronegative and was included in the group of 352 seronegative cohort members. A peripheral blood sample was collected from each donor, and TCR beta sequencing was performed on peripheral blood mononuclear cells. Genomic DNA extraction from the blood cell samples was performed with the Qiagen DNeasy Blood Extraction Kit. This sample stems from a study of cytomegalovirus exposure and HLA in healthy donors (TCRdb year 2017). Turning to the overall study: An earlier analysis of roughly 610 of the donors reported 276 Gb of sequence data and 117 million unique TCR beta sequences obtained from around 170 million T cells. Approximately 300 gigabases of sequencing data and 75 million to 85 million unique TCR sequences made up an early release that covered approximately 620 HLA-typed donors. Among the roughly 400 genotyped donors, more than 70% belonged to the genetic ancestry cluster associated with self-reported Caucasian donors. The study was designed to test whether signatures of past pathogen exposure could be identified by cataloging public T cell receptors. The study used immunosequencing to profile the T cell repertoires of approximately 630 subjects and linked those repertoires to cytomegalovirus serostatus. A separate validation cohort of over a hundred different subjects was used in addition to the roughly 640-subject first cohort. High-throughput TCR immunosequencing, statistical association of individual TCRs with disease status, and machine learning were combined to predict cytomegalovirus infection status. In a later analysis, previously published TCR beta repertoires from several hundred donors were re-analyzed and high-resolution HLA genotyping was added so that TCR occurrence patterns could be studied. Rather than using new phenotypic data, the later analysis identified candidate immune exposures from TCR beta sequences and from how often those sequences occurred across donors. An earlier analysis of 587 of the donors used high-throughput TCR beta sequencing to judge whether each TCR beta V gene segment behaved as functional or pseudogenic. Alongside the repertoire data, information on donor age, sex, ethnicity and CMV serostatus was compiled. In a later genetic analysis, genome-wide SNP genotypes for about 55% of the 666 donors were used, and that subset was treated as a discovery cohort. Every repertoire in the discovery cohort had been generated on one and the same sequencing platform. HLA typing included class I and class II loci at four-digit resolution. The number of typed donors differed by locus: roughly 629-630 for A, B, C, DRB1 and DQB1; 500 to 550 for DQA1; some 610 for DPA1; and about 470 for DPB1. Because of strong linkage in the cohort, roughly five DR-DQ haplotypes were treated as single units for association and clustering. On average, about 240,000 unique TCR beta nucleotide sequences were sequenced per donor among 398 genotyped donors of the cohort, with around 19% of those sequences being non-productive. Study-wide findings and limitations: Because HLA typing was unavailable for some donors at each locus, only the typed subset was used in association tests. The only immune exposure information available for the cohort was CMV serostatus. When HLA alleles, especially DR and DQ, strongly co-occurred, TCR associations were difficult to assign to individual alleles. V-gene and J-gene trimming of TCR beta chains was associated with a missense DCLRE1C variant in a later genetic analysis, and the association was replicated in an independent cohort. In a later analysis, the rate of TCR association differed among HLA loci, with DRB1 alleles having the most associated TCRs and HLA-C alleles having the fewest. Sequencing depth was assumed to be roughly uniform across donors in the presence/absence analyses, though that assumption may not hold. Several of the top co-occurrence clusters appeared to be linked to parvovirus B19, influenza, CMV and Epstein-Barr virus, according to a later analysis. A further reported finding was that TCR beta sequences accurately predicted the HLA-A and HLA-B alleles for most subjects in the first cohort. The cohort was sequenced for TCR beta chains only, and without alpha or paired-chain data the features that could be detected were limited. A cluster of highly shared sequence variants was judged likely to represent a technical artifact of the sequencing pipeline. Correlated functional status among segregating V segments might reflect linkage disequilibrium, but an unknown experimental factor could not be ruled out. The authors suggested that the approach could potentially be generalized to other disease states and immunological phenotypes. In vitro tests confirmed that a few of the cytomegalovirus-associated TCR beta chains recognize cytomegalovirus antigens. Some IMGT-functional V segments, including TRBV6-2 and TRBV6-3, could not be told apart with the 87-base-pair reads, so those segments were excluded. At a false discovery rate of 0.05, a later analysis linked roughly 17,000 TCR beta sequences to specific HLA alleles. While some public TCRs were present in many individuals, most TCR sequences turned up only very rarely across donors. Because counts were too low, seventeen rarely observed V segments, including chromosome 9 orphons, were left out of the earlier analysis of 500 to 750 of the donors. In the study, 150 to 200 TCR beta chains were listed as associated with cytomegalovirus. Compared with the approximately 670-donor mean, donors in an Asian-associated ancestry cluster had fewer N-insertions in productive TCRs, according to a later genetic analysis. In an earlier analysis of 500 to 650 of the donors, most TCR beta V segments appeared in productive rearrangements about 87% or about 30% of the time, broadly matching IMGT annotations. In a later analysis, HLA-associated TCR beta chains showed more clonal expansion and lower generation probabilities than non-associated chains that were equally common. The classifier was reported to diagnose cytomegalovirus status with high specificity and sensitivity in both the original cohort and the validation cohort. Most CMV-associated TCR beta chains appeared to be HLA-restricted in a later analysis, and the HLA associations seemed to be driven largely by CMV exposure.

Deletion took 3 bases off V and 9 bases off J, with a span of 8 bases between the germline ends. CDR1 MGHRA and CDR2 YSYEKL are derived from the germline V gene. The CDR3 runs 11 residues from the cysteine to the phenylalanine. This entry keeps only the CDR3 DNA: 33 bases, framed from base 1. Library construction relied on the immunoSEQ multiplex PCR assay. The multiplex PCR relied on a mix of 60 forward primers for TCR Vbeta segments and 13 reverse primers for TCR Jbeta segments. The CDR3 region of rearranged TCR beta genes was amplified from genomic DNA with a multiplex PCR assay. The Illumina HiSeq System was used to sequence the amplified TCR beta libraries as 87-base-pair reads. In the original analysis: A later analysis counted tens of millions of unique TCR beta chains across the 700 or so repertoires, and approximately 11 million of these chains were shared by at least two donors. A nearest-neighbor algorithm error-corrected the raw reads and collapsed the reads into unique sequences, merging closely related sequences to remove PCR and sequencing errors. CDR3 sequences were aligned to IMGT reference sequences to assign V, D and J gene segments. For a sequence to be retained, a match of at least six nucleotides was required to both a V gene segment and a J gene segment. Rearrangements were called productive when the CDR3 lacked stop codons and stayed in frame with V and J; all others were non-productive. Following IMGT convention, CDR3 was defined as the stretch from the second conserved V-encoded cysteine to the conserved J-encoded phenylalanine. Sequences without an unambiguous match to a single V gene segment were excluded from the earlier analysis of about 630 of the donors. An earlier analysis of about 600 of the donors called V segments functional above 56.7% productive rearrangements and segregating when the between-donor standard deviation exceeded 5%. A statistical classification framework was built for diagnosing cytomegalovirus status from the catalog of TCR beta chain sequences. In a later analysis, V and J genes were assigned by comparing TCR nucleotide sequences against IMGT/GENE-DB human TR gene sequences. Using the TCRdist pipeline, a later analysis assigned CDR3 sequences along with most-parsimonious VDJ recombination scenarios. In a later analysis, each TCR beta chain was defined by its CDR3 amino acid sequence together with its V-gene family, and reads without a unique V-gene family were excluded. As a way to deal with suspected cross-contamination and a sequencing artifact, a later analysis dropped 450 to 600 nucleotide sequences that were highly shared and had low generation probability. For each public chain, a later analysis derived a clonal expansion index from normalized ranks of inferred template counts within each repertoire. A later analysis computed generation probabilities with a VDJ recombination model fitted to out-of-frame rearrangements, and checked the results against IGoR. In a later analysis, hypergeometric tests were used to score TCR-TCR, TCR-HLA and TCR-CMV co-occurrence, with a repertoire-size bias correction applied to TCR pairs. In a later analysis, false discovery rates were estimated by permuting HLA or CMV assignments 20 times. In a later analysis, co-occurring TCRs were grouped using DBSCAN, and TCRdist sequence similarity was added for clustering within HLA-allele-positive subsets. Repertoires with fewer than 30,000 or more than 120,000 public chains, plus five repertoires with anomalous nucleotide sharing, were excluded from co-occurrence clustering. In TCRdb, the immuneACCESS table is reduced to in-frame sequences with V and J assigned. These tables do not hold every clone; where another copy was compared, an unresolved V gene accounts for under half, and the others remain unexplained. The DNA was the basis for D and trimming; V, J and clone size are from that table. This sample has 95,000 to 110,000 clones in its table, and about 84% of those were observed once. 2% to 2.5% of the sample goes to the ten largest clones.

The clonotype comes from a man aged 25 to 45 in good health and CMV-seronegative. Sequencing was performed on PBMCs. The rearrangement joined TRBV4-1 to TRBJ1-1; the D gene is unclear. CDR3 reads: CASSQEEQAFF. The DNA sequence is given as TGCGCCAGCAGCCAGGAGGAACAAGCTTTCTTT.